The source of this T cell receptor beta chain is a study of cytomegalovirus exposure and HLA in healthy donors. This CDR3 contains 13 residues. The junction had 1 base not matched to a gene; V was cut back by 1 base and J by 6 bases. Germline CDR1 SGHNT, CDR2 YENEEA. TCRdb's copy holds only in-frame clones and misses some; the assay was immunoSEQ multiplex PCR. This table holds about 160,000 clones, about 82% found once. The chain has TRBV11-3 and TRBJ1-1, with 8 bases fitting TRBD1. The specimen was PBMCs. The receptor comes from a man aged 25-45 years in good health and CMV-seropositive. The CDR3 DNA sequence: TGTGCCAGCAGCTTAGCAGGGGGCCCTGAAGCTTTCTTT. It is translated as CASSLAGGPEAFF.